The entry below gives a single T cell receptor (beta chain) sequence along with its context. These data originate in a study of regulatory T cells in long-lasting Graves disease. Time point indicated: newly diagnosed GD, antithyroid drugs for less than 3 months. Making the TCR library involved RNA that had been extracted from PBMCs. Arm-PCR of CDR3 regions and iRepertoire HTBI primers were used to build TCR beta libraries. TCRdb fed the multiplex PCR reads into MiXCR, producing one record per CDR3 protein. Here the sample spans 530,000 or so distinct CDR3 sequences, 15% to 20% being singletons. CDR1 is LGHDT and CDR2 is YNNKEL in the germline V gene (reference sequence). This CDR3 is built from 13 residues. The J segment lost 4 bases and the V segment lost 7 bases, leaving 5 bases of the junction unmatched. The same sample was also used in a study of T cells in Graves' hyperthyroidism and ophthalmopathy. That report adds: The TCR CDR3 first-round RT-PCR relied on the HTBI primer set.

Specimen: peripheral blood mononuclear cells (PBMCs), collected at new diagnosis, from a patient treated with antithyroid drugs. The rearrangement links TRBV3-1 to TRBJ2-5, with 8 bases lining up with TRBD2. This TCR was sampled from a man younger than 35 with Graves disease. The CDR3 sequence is CASTLAGGETQYF. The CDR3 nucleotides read TGTGCCAGCACTCTAGCGGGCGGAGAGACCCAGTACTTC.